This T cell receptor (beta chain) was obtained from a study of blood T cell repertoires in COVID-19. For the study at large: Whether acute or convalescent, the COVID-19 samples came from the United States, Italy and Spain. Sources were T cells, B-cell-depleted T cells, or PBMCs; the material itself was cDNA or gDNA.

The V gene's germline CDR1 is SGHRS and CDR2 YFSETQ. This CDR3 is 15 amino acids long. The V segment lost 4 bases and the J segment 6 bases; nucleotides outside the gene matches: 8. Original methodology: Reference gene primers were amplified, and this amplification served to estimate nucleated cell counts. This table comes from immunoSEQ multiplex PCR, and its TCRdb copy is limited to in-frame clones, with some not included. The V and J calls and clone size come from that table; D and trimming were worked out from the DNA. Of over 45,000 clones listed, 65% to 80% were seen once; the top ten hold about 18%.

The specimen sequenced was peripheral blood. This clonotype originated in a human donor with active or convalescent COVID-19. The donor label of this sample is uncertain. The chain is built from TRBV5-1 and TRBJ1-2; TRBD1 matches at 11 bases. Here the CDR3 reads CASSNLDRGRDGYTF. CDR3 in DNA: TGCGCCAGCAGCAACCTGGACAGGGGGCGGGATGGCTACACCTTC.